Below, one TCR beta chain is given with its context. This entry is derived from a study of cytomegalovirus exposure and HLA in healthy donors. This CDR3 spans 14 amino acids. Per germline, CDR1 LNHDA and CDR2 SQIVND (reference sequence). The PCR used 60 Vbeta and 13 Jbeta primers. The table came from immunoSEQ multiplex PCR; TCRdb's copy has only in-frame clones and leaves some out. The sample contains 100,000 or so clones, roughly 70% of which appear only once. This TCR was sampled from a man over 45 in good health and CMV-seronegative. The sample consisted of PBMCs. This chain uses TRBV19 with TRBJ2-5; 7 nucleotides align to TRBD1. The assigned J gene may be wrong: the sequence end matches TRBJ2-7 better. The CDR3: CASGPGQPPYEQYF. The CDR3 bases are TGTGCCAGTGGGCCGGGACAGCCGCCCTACGAGCAGTACTTC.